The 32 T cell receptor beta chains given below trace back to one sample, sequenced in a study of cytomegalovirus exposure and HLA in healthy donors. The PCR employed 60 Vbeta primers together with 13 Jbeta primers. Produced via immunoSEQ multiplex PCR; TCRdb's table is partial and in-frame only. The table has around 180,000 clones, about 72% seen once. Sequencing was performed on PBMCs. The receptors stem from a girl aged 5-17 years in good health and CMV-seronegative.

The chain joins TRBV5-1 to TRBJ2-2; 8 nucleotides agree with TRBD1. Germline CDR1 reads SGHRS; CDR2 reads YFSETQ. The CDR3 spans 14 residues. Trimming removed 4 bases from V and 4 bases from J; junction bases left unmatched: 3. The DNA for the CDR3 is TGCGCCAGCAGCCTCGGACAGGGCACCGGGGAGCTGTTTTTT. Amino acids: CASSLGQGTGELFF.

The chain joins TRBV5-1 to TRBJ1-2; 8 nucleotides match TRBD1. Germline lookup yields CDR1 SGHRS and CDR2 YFSETQ. The ends lost 3 bases at V and 7 bases at J; junction bases unmatched: 5. CDR3 length equals 13 residues. CDR3 amino acids: CASSYGQGGGYTF. CDR3 nucleotide sequence: TGCGCCAGCAGCTATGGACAGGGTGGTGGCTACACCTTC.

The chain is built from TRBV5-6 and TRBJ2-7; D may be TRBD2 (5 bases). Germline CDR1 is SGHDT and CDR2 is YYEEEE. V shed 4 bases and J shed 0 bases, with 14 bases lying between them. There are 15 residues in the CDR3. CDR3: CASSHPLGSSYEQYF. CDR3 coding DNA: TGTGCCAGCAGCCACCCCCTAGGGAGCTCCTACGAGCAGTACTTC.

This clone was seen a few times. The chain links TRBV4-1 to TRBJ1-2; D is uncertain. In germline, CDR1 is MGHRA, CDR2 YSYEKL. The V and J ends lost 1 base and 4 bases respectively, with 7 bases between them. The CDR3 has 13 amino acids. The CDR3 loop reads CASSQGEVYGYTF. The CDR3, as DNA: TGCGCCAGCAGCCAAGGGGAGGTCTATGGCTACACCTTC.

In its sample, this clone was seen once. The rearrangement links TRBV7-8 to TRBJ2-5; 8 bases line up with TRBD2. The length of the CDR3 is 16 residues. Germline CDR1 is SGHVS and CDR2 is FQNEAQ. V trimming: 5 bases; J trimming: 1 base; junction bases outside the gene matches: 9. The DNA for the CDR3 is TGTGCCAGCAGCCCCGGAACGGGGGGGGGCCAAGAGACCCAGTACTTC. This codes for CASSPGTGGGQETQYF.

The genes are TRBV7-9 and TRBJ1-2, with a possible D match to TRBD1 (5 bases). The V end lost 5 bases, the J end lost 4 bases, and 17 bases lay between the germline ends. The length of the CDR3 is 15 residues. Germline loops: CDR1 SEHNR, CDR2 FQNEAQ (reference sequence). CDR3 protein: CASSVFATGGYGYTF. CDR3 DNA: TGTGCCAGCAGCGTATTCGCTACCGGGGGCTATGGCTACACCTTC. Full variable domain (missing parts from reference TRBV7-9 and TRBJ1-2): DTGVSQNPRHKITKRGQNVTFRCDPISEHNRLYWYRQTLGQGPEFLTYFQNEAQLEKSRLLSDRFSAERPKGSFSTLEIQRTEQGDSAMYLCASSVFATGGYGYTFGSGTRLTVV.

This chain joins TRBV9 and TRBJ2-3; D is unresolved. V was shortened by 0 bases and J by 1 base, with 6 bases between the two germline ends. The CDR3 has 14 amino acids. Germline CDR1 is SGDLS and CDR2 is YYNGEE. In DNA, the CDR3 is TGTGCCAGCAGCGTAGTTGCAGGCACAGATACGCAGTATTTT. Protein: CASSVVAGTDTQYF.

V usage is TRBV19 and J usage is TRBJ1-1; D call uncertain. CDR1 and CDR2 (germline): LNHDA, SQIVND (reference sequence). V lost 8 bases and J lost 8, with 12 bases in between. The CDR3 loop spans 11 amino acids. CDR3 coding DNA: TGTGCCAGTGGAGTAGAGAGAGAAGCTTTCTTT. Amino acids: CASGVEREAFF.

The chain combines TRBV6-1 with TRBJ1-5; no firm D call. The germline V and J ends were trimmed by 6 bases and 4 bases, with 13 bases remaining between them. The CDR3 contains 14 residues. CDR1 and CDR2 (germline): MNHNS, SASEGT. CDR3 in amino acids: CASRPIGPNQPQHF. CDR3 nucleotides: TGTGCCAGCAGGCCAATTGGCCCAAATCAGCCCCAGCATTTT.

The genes are TRBV10-3 and TRBJ2-5; TRBD2 is a possible D gene (6 bases). The CDR3 length is 17 residues. Germline V gene sequence: CDR1 ENHRY, CDR2 SYGVKD. Trimming took 0 bases from V and 1 from J, leaving 15 bases between them. The CDR3 reads CAISESRDRTAQETQYF. In DNA, the CDR3 is TGTGCCATCAGTGAGTCGCGGGACCGTACCGCCCAAGAGACCCAGTACTTC.

The chain links TRBV12-5 to TRBJ2-2, with 9 bases that match TRBD1. This CDR3 is built from 15 residues. The V and J ends lost 3 bases and 5 bases, in that order; junction bases with no gene match: 4. CDR1 and CDR2 (germline): LGHNT, FRNRAP. CDR3 protein: CASGFGTGLTGELFF. The DNA for the CDR3 is TGTGCTAGTGGTTTTGGGACAGGGTTGACCGGGGAGCTGTTTTTT. The full variable domain, its missing parts supplied by reference TRBV12-5 and TRBJ2-2, is DARVTQTPRHKVTEMGQEVTMRCQPILGHNTVFWYRQTMMQGLELLAYFRNRAPLDDSGMPKDRFSAEMPDATLATLKIQPSEPRDSAVYFCASGFGTGLTGELFFGEGSRLTVL.

The chain joins TRBV15 to TRBJ2-6; tentatively, D is TRBD1 (5 bases). This CDR3 has 19 amino acids. CDR1 and CDR2 from the germline V gene are LNHNV and YYDKDF (reference sequence). Trimming cost V 0 bases and J 0 bases, with 15 bases left between them. In nucleotides, the CDR3 is TGTGCCACCAGCAGAGATTTTCCGACAGCCCGCTCTGGGGCCAACGTCCTGACTTTC. Translating it yields CATSRDFPTARSGANVLTF.

V and J are TRBV5-1 and TRBJ1-1; 10 nucleotides agree with TRBD1. Trimming took 4 bases from V and 3 from J; bases not matched to a gene: 6. Germline V gives CDR1 SGHRS, CDR2 YFSETQ. The CDR3 covers 15 residues. CDR3 residues: CASSPSDRGDTEAFF. As DNA, the CDR3 is TGCGCCAGCAGCCCGTCGGACAGGGGGGACACTGAAGCTTTCTTT.

J is TRBJ2-7 and V is TRBV15; D not resolved. Trimming cost V 0 bases and J 3 bases, with 12 bases left between them. Germline CDR1 and CDR2: LNHNV and YYDKDF (reference sequence). The CDR3 covers 15 residues. The CDR3 region has the DNA TGTGCCACCAGCAGAGATGGCACAGACCTCTACGAGCAGTACTTC. Translating it yields CATSRDGTDLYEQYF.

The table lists this clone with a few counts. J is TRBJ2-7 and V is TRBV7-8, with 9 nucleotides matching TRBD2. Trimming removed 1 base from V and 3 bases from J; junction bases left unmatched: 4. The CDR3 has 15 amino acids. From germline, CDR1 is SGHVS and CDR2 FQNEAQ. The CDR3 DNA sequence: TGTGCCAGCAGCTTAGGAGCGGGGGGCGTCTACGAGCAGTACTTC. Amino acids: CASSLGAGGVYEQYF.

This clone was recorded once. The genes are TRBV27 and TRBJ2-1, with TRBD2 matching over 10 bases. CDR3 size: 15 residues. The ends lost 6 bases at V and 7 bases at J; junction bases unmatched: 9. Germline V gene data show CDR1 as MNHEY and CDR2 as SMNVEV (reference sequence). The CDR3 loop is CASRTSGGALNEQFF. The DNA of the CDR3 is TGTGCCAGCAGGACCAGCGGGGGGGCATTGAATGAGCAGTTCTTC.

The count of this clone is one. The J gene is TRBJ1-4, the V gene TRBV2; 9 bases fit TRBD1. CDR3 size: 15 residues. Germline V gene data show CDR1 as SNHLY and CDR2 as FYNNEI. V dropped 4 bases and J dropped 4; count of bases not matched to a gene: 4. Written as DNA, the CDR3 is TGTGCCAGCAGTGCCGACAGGGGGGATAATGAAAAACTGTTTTTT. Translation gives CASSADRGDNEKLFF.

This clone was observed a single time. V gene TRBV18 combines with J gene TRBJ2-7; TRBD1 is a possible D gene (5 bases). The V gene's germline CDR1 is KGHSH and CDR2 LQKENI. The CDR3 consists of 13 residues. Trimming took 6 bases from V and 6 from J, leaving 15 bases between them. The CDR3 coding sequence is TGTGCCAGCTCCCTTTCCCGAGACAGCGAGCAGTACTTC. It specifies CASSLSRDSEQYF.

The CDR3 bases are TGTGCCACCAGCAGTAGCGGGGGGTTTAGCACAGATACGCAGTATTTT. Translated: CATSSSGGFSTDTQYF. The chain links TRBV15 to TRBJ2-3, with 10 bases lining up with TRBD2. The V and J ends lost 3 bases and 0 bases, in that order; junction bases with no gene match: 3. The CDR3 has 16 amino acids. CDR1 is LNHNV and CDR2 is YYDKDF in the germline V gene (reference sequence).

This clone has only a few counts. The gene calls are TRBV19 and TRBJ2-5; perhaps TRBD2 as D (6 bases). Germline V gives CDR1 LNHDA, CDR2 SQIVND (reference sequence). Deletions cut 7 bases from V and 5 bases from J, with 11 bases between. The CDR3 sequence is 12 residues long. The CDR3 protein is CASTSRGETQYF. CDR3 coding DNA: TGTGCCAGTACCTCCCGGGGGGAGACCCAGTACTTC.

The rearrangement links TRBV6-5 to TRBJ1-1, with 7 bases aligning to TRBD1. The trim removed 2 bases at V and 1 base at J, leaving 7 bases unmatched. The germline V gene has CDR1 MNHEY and CDR2 SVGAGI. CDR3 length: 16 residues. The DNA for the CDR3 is TGTGCCAGCAGTTACCTACTGACAGGGAGGAACACTGAAGCTTTCTTT. Translated: CASSYLLTGRNTEAFF.

This chain uses TRBV7-9 with TRBJ1-1; 7 nucleotides agree with TRBD1. This CDR3 comprises 15 residues. V shed 5 bases and J 0 bases; nucleotides not matched to a gene: 6. Per germline, CDR1 SEHNR and CDR2 FQNEAQ (reference sequence). The CDR3 region has the DNA TGTGCCAGCAGCACCCAGGGGGGCATGAACACTGAAGCTTTCTTT. Translating it yields CASSTQGGMNTEAFF.

The chain carries TRBV28 and TRBJ2-3; possible D gene TRBD1, 5 bases. Germline lookup yields CDR1 MDHEN and CDR2 SYDVKM. The CDR3 totals 15 residues. The V gene lost 5 bases and the J gene lost 0 bases, with 12 bases spanning the gap. The CDR3: CASSPPTASTDTQYF. For the CDR3, the DNA is TGTGCCAGCAGTCCGCCGACAGCTAGCACAGATACGCAGTATTTT. The entire variable domain, with the rest obtained from reference TRBV28 and TRBJ2-3, is as follows: DVKVTQSSRYLVKRTGEKVFLECVQDMDHENMFWYRQDPGLGLRLIYFSYDVKMKEKGDIPEGYSVSREKKERFSLILESASTNQTSMYLCASSPPTASTDTQYFGPGTRLTVL.

The chain combines TRBV2 with TRBJ2-1; the match to TRBD1 covers 7 bases. Looked up from germline, CDR1 is SNHLY and CDR2 is FYNNEI. The CDR3 length is 15 residues. Unmatched junction bases numbered 3, after V lost 4 bases and J lost 0 bases. CDR3 amino acids: CASSGQGSSYNEQFF. The CDR3 nucleotides read TGTGCCAGCAGTGGACAGGGCAGCTCCTACAATGAGCAGTTCTTC.

The rearrangement uses TRBV6-5 and TRBJ1-2, with 7 bases fitting TRBD1. The germline gives CDR1 MNHEY, CDR2 SVGAGI. Trimming at V came to 8 bases and at J to 0 bases, leaving 9 bases not matched to a gene. The CDR3 loop spans 15 amino acids. The CDR3 loop is CASEANQGANYGYTF. The CDR3 DNA sequence: TGTGCCAGCGAGGCAAACCAGGGGGCTAACTATGGCTACACCTTC.

This rearrangement joins TRBV19 to TRBJ2-4; possibly TRBD1 for D (5 bases). The CDR3 runs 16 residues. Germline-derived CDR1 and CDR2 are LNHDA and SQIVND (reference sequence). Between the trimmed V and J ends, which lost 1 base and 1 base, there was a span of 11 bases. The CDR3 spells CASSIGTGLAKNIQYF. For the CDR3, the DNA is TGTGCCAGTAGTATAGGAACAGGCCTGGCCAAAAACATTCAGTACTTC.

This rearrangement joins TRBV6-1 to TRBJ2-6, with D perhaps TRBD2 (5 bases). V lost 4 bases, J lost 0 bases, and 13 bases lay in between. The CDR3 is made up of 17 amino acids. Germline V CDR1 and CDR2: MNHNS, SASEGT. In DNA, the CDR3 is TGTGCCAGCAGTGGAACTTCGGAGGACTCTGGGGCCAACGTCCTGACTTTC. It codes for CASSGTSEDSGANVLTF.

The chain carries TRBV4-1 and TRBJ1-5; 10 bases fit TRBD1. Trimming removed 1 base from V and 1 base from J; junction bases left unmatched: 7. The CDR3 runs to 18 residues. Germline CDR1 reads MGHRA; CDR2 reads YSYEKL. CDR3 DNA sequence: TGCGCCAGCAGCCAAGGCGACAGGGGGCCGGGGAGCAATCAGCCCCAGCATTTT. Translated: CASSQGDRGPGSNQPQHF.

This rearrangement joins TRBV5-1 to TRBJ2-5, with D unresolved. The CDR3 is made up of 14 amino acids. V lost 2 bases, J lost 1 base, and 9 bases lay in between. The V gene's germline CDR1 is SGHRS and CDR2 YFSETQ. The DNA of the CDR3 is TGCGCCAGCAGCTTCGGGTCAGTCCAAGAGACCCAGTACTTC. Its translation is CASSFGSVQETQYF.

This clone was observed a handful of times. The rearrangement links TRBV9 to TRBJ1-2; D gene ambiguous. The CDR3 contains 14 residues. CDR1 is SGDLS, CDR2 YYNGEE, per germline. V was cut by 0 bases and J by 0 bases, with 6 bases left in between. The CDR3 is CASSVDTSNYGYTF. CDR3 sequence (DNA): TGTGCCAGCAGCGTAGATACATCTAACTATGGCTACACCTTC. The complete variable domain, with remaining parts taken from reference TRBV9 and TRBJ1-2, reads DSGVTQTPKHLITATGQRVTLRCSPRSGDLSVYWYQQSLDQGLQFLIQYYNGEERAKGNILERFSAQQFPDLHSELNLSSLELGDSALYFCASSVDTSNYGYTFGSGTRLTVV.

The genes are TRBV7-6 and TRBJ1-5; D call uncertain. The length of the CDR3 is 13 residues. The germline V gene has CDR1 SGHVS and CDR2 FNYEAQ. Trimming shortened V by 1 base and J by 7 bases, and 8 bases separated the two germline ends. The CDR3 nucleotides read TGTGCCAGCAGCTTAGACGGGTGGCAGCCCCAGCATTTT. This encodes CASSLDGWQPQHF.

J is TRBJ2-3 and V is TRBV29-1, with unresolved D. Per germline, CDR1 SQVTM and CDR2 ANQGSEA. This CDR3 has 12 amino acids. The germline V and J ends were trimmed by 0 bases and 5 bases, with 6 bases remaining between them. The CDR3, as DNA: TGCAGCGTTGAAGATTCGAGAGATACGCAGTATTTT. This gives the protein CSVEDSRDTQYF.